This T cell receptor beta chain is from a study of CD8+CD57+ T cells in acquired aplastic anemia. Study as a whole: Sorted cells (CD4+ and CD8+) yielded DNA amounts that averaged approximately 2.9 ug. There were about 10.8 million reads, on average, for CD4+ cells from healthy donors.

Profiling that covered TCR beta VDJ and CDR3 relied on genomic DNA as its template. TCRdb analysed the reads with MiXCR anew, one entry per CDR3 protein. Altogether 68,000 or so distinct CDR3 sequences are present, approximately 50% being singletons, with the ten largest covering 6.5% to 9.5%. Overall study results and limits: It was found that more than 25 CD8+ CDR3 sequences were shared between patients and controls. Patients showed no significant difference from controls in CD8+ Simpson's diversity.

Trimming shortened V by 4 bases and J by 1 base, and 15 bases separated the two germline ends. CDR1 is SGHKS and CDR2 is YYEKEE in the germline V gene (reference sequence). This CDR3 has 15 residues. There are many counts of this clonotype. Antigen specificity is unknown. The sequenced material came from sorted CD4+, CD8+, or CD8+CD57+ T cells (not recorded which) from PBMCs. The TCR originated in a human donor in good health, serving as a control. The chain carries TRBV5-5 and TRBJ2-7; D is perhaps TRBD1 (5 bases). Here the CDR3 DNA reads TGTGCCAGCAGCGGGGCAGAGGTAGTGTCCTACGAGCAGTACTTC. Translation: CASSGAEVVSYEQYF.